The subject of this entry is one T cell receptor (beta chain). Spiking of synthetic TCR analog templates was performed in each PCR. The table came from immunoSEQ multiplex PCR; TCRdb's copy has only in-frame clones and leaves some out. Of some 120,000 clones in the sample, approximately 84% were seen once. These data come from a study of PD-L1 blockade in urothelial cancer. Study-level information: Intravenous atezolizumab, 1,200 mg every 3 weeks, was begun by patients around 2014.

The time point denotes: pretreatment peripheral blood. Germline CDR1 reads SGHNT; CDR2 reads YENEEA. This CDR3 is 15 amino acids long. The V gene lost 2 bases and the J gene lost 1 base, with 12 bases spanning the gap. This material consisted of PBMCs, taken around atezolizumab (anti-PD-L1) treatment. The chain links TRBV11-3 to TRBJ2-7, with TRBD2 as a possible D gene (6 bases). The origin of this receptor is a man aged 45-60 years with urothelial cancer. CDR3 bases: TGTGCCAGCAGCTTACGTGGTAGCGGATCCTACGAGCAGTACTTC. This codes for CASSLRGSGSYEQYF.